This T cell receptor beta chain is drawn from a study of T-cell memory formation after mild COVID-19. General study results and limits: Contracting CD8+ clones were enriched in EMRA, CD4+ mainly in CM and EM.

This clonotype was observed a few times. The antigen remains undetermined. Germline trimming cut 2 bases from V and 6 bases from J; bases unmatched to any gene: 7. This CDR3 contains 14 residues. CDR1 is SGDLS, CDR2 YYNGEE, per germline. TCRdb re-derived calls from the 5' RACE reads in MiXCR, one entry per CDR3 protein. The sample consists of tens of thousands of distinct CDR3 sequences, about 12% of them appearing once. The TCR was taken from a man in his late teens or twenties who had mild COVID-19 (a few samples of this study predate the infection). Cell type and time point are not known. The rearrangement uses TRBV9 and TRBJ2-7, with 8 bases identical to TRBD2. The sample was PBMCs or a T cell subset sorted from them (not recorded which). DNA of the CDR3: TGTGCCAGCAGCGTCGGGGGGGCCCTAGCCGAGCAGTACTTC. It yields the protein CASSVGGALAEQYF.